This note documents a single TCR beta chain sequence. For recovered donors of Cohort 3, there were two negative PCRs, clearance, or symptom resolution. This specimen belongs to a study of blood T cell repertoires in COVID-19. V shed 2 bases, J shed 6 bases, and the junction held 7 bases outside the gene matches. Germline V CDR1 and CDR2: GTSNPN, SVGIG (reference sequence). The CDR3 has 14 amino acids. Libraries were prepared by immunoSEQ multiplex PCR; TCRdb keeps only in-frame clonotypes and omits some of them. This sample carries 350,000 or so clones, roughly nine tenths of them seen once, and the ten largest clones take approximately 0.93%.

This receptor was taken from a woman aged 25 to 39 who had recovered from COVID-19. This chain uses TRBV30 with TRBJ2-7; 10 positions agree with TRBD2. The sequencing input was PBMCs or T cells enriched from blood (not recorded which). Written as DNA, the CDR3 is TGTGCCTGGAGTTTACCGGGACTAGCGAGCGAGCAGTACTTC. Translated: CAWSLPGLASEQYF.